The 15 T cell receptor beta chains presented below share a single source sample, sequenced in a study of blood T cell repertoires in COVID-19. Sequencing used immunoSEQ multiplex PCR; TCRdb keeps in-frame clones, though not all of them. The table has a few hundred thousand clones, roughly 84% seen once. The specimen was peripheral blood. These receptors were collected from a man aged 50 to 59 with COVID-19, enrolled during active disease.

This sequence joins TRBV5-1 and TRBJ2-7; 9 bases line up with TRBD1. Looked up from germline, CDR1 is SGHRS and CDR2 is YFSETQ. The CDR3 is 16 amino acids. With V trimmed by 3 bases and J by 3 bases, 10 bases remained unmatched. The CDR3: CASSSKTGGANYEQYF. The CDR3 nucleotides read TGCGCCAGCAGCTCCAAAACAGGGGGCGCGAACTACGAGCAGTACTTC.

The chain couples TRBV27 to TRBJ2-7, with 11 positions matching TRBD2. Germline V CDR1 and CDR2: MNHEY, SMNVEV (reference sequence). V was pared by 6 bases and J by 2 bases, with 0 bases of the junction left unmatched. CDR3 length: 13 residues. The CDR3 region has the DNA TGTGCCAGCAGACTAGCGGGGGCCTACGAGCAGTACTTC. This translates into CASRLAGAYEQYF.

This clone was observed many times. V is TRBV27 and J is TRBJ1-5, with D perhaps TRBD1 (5 bases). With 1 base removed from V and 5 bases from J, the gap between germline ends came to 12 bases. This CDR3 comprises 15 residues. Germline-derived CDR1 and CDR2 are MNHEY and SMNVEV (reference sequence). The CDR3 reads CASSLFLSGHQPQHF. The CDR3 region has the DNA TGTGCCAGCAGTTTATTCTTGTCAGGGCATCAGCCCCAGCATTTT.

The CDR3 loop is CASLVGLSTFQETQYF. The DNA for the CDR3 is TGTGCCAGCCTGGTAGGACTCTCGACGTTCCAAGAGACCCAGTACTTC. This chain uses TRBV2 with TRBJ2-5; TRBD2 is a possible D gene (5 bases). Germline-derived CDR1 and CDR2 are SNHLY and FYNNEI. V dropped 8 bases and J dropped 1 base, with 20 bases sitting between them. The CDR3 runs to 16 residues. Based on the CDR3 plus reference TRBV2 and TRBJ2-5, the full variable domain is EPEVTQTPSHQVTQMGQEVILRCVPISNHLYFYWYRQILGQKVEFLVSFYNNEISEKSEIFDDQFSVERPDGSNFTLKIRSTKLEDSAMYFCASLVGLSTFQETQYFGPGTRLLVL.

V gene TRBV18 combines with J gene TRBJ2-2; 9 bases fit TRBD1. The CDR3 is 16 amino acids. Germline V lookup: CDR1 KGHSH, CDR2 LQKENI. Trimming at V came to 2 bases and at J to 5 bases, leaving 6 bases not matched to a gene. As DNA, the CDR3 is TGTGCCAGCTCACCAAGTAAACAGGGGGCTACCGGGGAGCTGTTTTTT. Protein: CASSPSKQGATGELFF.

The V and J genes are TRBV2 and TRBJ2-1, with D possibly matching TRBD1 (6 bases). The CDR3 is made up of 14 amino acids. Trimming took 9 bases from V and 4 from J, leaving 16 bases between them. Germline values: CDR1 SNHLY, CDR2 FYNNEI. The CDR3 spells CASSTGFGYNEQFF. The CDR3 DNA is TGTGCCAGTTCGACAGGATTTGGATACAATGAGCAGTTCTTC.

This clone was observed many times. Other nucleotide sequences from this sample produce the same CDR3. The V call is TRBV7-9, the J call TRBJ2-3; no clear D gene. CDR3 size: 14 residues. Trimming took 1 base from V and 1 from J, leaving 6 bases between them. The germline CDR1 and CDR2 sequences are SEHNR and FQNEAQ (reference sequence). CDR3 in amino acids: CASSLVTGTDTQYF. The CDR3 coding sequence is TGTGCCAGCAGCTTAGTGACTGGCACAGATACGCAGTATTTT.

The chain employs TRBV2 and TRBJ1-3; no reliable D call. V gave up 9 bases and J gave up 4 bases, with 7 bases separating them. The CDR3 runs 11 residues. Looked up from germline, CDR1 is SNHLY and CDR2 is FYNNEI. The CDR3 here is CASGPGNTIYF. As DNA, the CDR3 is TGTGCCAGTGGCCCAGGAAACACCATATATTTT.

V usage is TRBV4-3 and J usage is TRBJ2-3; 9 bases are shared with TRBD2. This CDR3 contains 16 residues. Germline V gene sequence: CDR1 LGHNA, CDR2 YSLEER. V lost 1 base and J lost 2; bases outside the gene matches: 4. CDR3 coding DNA: TGCGCCAGCAGCCAAGTAACTAGCGGGCACACAGATACGCAGTATTTT. Protein sequence: CASSQVTSGHTDTQYF.

V gene TRBV4-3 combines with J gene TRBJ2-7; 7 bases align to TRBD2. Per germline, CDR1 LGHNA and CDR2 YSLEER. V lost 1 base, J lost 2 bases, and 5 bases stayed unmatched. The CDR3 spans 15 residues. The CDR3 sequence: CASSQAPGGTYEQYF. The DNA of the CDR3 is TGCGCCAGCAGCCAAGCCCCCGGGGGGACCTACGAGCAGTACTTC.

The V gene is TRBV3-1 (or the pseudogene TRBV3-2), the J gene TRBJ2-7, with D perhaps TRBD2 (6 bases). This CDR3 spans 14 amino acids. The ends were cut back, 6 bases at V and 0 bases at J, with 12 bases in the middle. In germline, CDR1 is LGHDT, CDR2 YNNKEL (reference sequence). CDR3 coding DNA: TGTGCCAGCAGGAAGGCTAGCGCCTCCTACGAGCAGTACTTC. Amino acid sequence: CASRKASASYEQYF.

CDR3 DNA sequence: TGTGCCAGCAGCCCGGGGAATAGCGGGGCATGGAACACCGGGGAGCTGTTTTTT. Its protein is CASSPGNSGAWNTGELFF. This chain joins TRBV5-5 and TRBJ2-2, with 8 positions matching TRBD2. The length of the CDR3 is 18 residues. Germline CDR1 SGHKS, CDR2 YYEKEE (reference sequence). With 4 bases clipped from V and 1 base from J, the junction kept 12 bases outside the gene matches.

V gene TRBV12-3 or TRBV12-4 combines with J gene TRBJ2-3; TRBD2 agrees at 12 bases. Germline trimming cut 3 bases from V and 13 bases from J; bases unmatched to any gene: 2. The CDR3 loop spans 12 amino acids. As DNA, the CDR3 is TGTGCCAGCAGTTTCTGGACTAGCGGGGAGTATTTT. Its protein is CASSFWTSGEYF.

The V gene is TRBV11-2, the J gene TRBJ1-1, with D possibly being TRBD1 (6 bases). This CDR3 comprises 14 residues. Per the germline V gene, CDR1 is SGHAT and CDR2 is FQNNGV. V lost 5 bases and J 5 bases, leaving 15 bases between the germline ends. The CDR3 coding sequence is TGTGCCAGCAGCCTACAGGGAGTAGCGACTGAAGCTTTCTTT. Translating gives CASSLQGVATEAFF.

This chain links TRBV4-1 with TRBJ2-7; 11 bases are a match to TRBD2. Germline V gene data show CDR1 as MGHRA and CDR2 as YSYEKL. With 1 base clipped from V and 7 bases from J, the junction kept 6 bases outside the gene matches. CDR3 length equals 15 residues. The CDR3 loop reads CASSQGLAGLREQYF. The CDR3 nucleotides read TGCGCCAGCAGCCAAGGACTAGCGGGATTGAGGGAGCAGTACTTC.